This T cell receptor (beta chain) was captured by sequencing in a study of blood T cell repertoires in COVID-19. Turning to the study itself: PBMCs, B-cell-depleted T cells, or T cells provided the cDNA or gDNA that made up the material.

Authors' processing steps: Using reference gene primer amplification, nucleated cell counts were estimated. Some clones are missing from TCRdb's copy, which holds only in-frame ones; the method was immunoSEQ multiplex PCR. D and trimming were read from the DNA, whereas the V and J calls and clone size are those reported in that table. The table lists 130,000 or so clones, around 87% of them singletons, with less than 2.5% in the top ten. This clonotype was sampled from a man in his sixties or seventies with active COVID-19. Sample: peripheral blood.

The chain's CDR3 is CASTSGSGSIKFF. The DNA for the CDR3 is TGTGCCAGCACGTCGGGCAGCGGGAGTATTAAGTTCTTC. The genes are TRBV28 and TRBJ2-1; 8 bases align to TRBD2. Germline V gene data show CDR1 as MDHEN and CDR2 as SYDVKM. V shed 7 bases, J shed 14 bases, and the junction held 13 bases outside the gene matches. The CDR3 is 13 amino acids.